This TCR beta chain appears in the sequencing data of a study of shared clonotypes between healthy human individuals. Donors were Caucasian adults residing in Nashville, Tennessee, USA. Per germline, CDR1 SGHTA and CDR2 FQGNSA. The V gene end was trimmed by 5 bases and the J gene end by 4 bases; junction bases not matched to a gene: 5. The CDR3 is 15 residues long. Only in-frame clones appear in the TCRdb table, and some are missing; sequencing was by immunoSEQ multiplex PCR. The table lists about 2 million clones, about 95% of them singletons, with 0.1% to 0.15% in the top ten. This sequence joins TRBV7-2 and TRBJ2-7; 13 positions match TRBD2. This TCR was recovered from a young man in good health. Material: naive CD4+ T cells sorted from blood. Subset defined: CD45RA+ positively selected. The CDR3 spells CASSIGGLAGYEQYF. The CDR3 DNA reads TGTGCCAGCAGCATCGGGGGACTAGCGGGATACGAGCAGTACTTC.